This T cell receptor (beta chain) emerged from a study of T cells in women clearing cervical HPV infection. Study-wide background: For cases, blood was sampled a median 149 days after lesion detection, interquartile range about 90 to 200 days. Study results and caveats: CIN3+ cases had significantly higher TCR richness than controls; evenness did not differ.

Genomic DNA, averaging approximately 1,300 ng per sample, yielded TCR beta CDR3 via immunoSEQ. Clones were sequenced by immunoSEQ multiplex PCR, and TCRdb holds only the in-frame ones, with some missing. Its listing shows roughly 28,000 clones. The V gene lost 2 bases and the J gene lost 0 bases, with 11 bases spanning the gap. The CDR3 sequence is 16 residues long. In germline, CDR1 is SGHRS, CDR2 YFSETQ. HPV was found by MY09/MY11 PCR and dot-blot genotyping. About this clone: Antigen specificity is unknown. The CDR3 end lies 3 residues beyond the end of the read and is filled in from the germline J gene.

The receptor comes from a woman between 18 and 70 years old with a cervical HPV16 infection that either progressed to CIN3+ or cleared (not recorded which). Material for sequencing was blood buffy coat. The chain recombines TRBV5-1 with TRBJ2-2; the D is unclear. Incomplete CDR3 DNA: TGCGCCAGCAGCTTCGAAGGCGGCACGAACACCGGGGAG. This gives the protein CASSFEGGTNTGE. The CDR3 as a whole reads CASSFEGGTNTGELFF.